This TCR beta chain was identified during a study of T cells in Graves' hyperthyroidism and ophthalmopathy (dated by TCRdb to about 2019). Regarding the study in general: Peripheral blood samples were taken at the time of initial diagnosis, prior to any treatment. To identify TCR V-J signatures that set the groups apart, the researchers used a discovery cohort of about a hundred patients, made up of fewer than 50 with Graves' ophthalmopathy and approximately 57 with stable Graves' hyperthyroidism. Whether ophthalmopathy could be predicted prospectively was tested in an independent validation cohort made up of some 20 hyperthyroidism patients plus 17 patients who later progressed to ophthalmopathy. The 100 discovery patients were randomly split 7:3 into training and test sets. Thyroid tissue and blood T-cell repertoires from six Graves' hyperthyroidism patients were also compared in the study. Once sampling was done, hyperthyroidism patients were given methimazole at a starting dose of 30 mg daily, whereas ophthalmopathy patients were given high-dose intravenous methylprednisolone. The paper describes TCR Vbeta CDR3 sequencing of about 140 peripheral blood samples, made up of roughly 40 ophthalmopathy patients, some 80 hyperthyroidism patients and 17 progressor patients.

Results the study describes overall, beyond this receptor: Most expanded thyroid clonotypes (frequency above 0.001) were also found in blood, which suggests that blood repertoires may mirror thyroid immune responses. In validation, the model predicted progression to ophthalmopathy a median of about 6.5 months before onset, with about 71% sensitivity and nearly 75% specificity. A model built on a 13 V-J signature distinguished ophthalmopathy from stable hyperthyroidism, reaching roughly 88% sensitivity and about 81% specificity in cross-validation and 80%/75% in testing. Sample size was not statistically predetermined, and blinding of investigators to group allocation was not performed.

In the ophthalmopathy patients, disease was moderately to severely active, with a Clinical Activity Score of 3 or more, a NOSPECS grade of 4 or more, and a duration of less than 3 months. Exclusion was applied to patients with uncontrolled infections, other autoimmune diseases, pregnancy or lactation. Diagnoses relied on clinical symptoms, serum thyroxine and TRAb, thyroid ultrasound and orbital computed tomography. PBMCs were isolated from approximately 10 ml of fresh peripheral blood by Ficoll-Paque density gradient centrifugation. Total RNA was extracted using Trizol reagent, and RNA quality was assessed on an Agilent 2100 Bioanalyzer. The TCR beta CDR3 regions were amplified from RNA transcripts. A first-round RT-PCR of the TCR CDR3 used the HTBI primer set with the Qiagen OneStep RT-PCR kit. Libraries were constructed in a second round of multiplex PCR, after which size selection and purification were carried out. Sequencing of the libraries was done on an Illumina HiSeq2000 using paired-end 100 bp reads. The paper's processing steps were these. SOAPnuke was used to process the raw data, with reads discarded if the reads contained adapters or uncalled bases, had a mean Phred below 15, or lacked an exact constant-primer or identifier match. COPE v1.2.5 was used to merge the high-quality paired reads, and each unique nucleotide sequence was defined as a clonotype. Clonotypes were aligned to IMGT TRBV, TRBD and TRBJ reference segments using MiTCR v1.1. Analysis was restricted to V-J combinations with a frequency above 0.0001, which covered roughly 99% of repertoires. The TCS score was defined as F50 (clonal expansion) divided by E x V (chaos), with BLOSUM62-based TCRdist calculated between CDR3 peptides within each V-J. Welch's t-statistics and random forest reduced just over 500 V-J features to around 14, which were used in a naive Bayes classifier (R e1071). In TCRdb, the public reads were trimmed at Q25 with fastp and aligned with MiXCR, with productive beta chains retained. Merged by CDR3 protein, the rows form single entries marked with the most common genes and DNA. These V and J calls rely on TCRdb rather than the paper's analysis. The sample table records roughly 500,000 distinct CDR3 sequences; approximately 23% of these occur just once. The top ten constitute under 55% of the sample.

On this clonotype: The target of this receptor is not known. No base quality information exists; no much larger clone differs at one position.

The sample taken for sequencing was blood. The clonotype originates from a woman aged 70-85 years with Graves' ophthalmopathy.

The nucleotide sequence is TGTGCCAGCAGTGGGACTAGCGGGAGGCTCACCTACGAGCAGTACTTC. Translation gives CASSGTSGRLTYEQYF. Recombination joined TRBV2 with TRBJ2-7; 14 central nucleotides agree with TRBD2. After removal of 4 bases from V and 2 bases from J, the junction retains 4 bases not matched to a gene. From cysteine to phenylalanine, the CDR3 is 16 amino acids long. Only the CDR3 region is kept as DNA, spanning 48 bases read in frame from base 1. CDR1 and CDR2 were assigned from the germline V gene as SNHLY and FYNNEI. With all but the CDR3 taken from the reference TRBV2 and TRBJ2-7 genes, the full variable domain is: EPEVTQTPSHQVTQMGQEVILRCVPISNHLYFYWYRQILGQKVEFLVSFYNNEISEKSEIFDDQFSVERPDGSNFTLKIRSTKLEDSAMYFCASSGTSGRLTYEQYFGPGTRLTVT.